Given below is one T cell receptor (beta chain) in context. CDR1 is LNHDA, CDR2 SQIVND, per germline (reference sequence). The CDR3 is 18 residues long. V lost 4 bases to trimming and J lost 2 bases; unmatched junction nucleotides: 12. The data were obtained in a study of shared clonotypes between healthy human individuals. On ten immunoSEQ deep assay plates, unsorted PBMC DNA was sequenced. The data were produced by immunoSEQ multiplex PCR, yet TCRdb's version contains in-frame clones alone and is incomplete. Among under 600,000 clones listed, over 60% were seen once. This receptor was identified in a woman in her thirties or forties in good health. Some clones in this sample may be carry-over from other donors' samples. The chain combines TRBV19 with TRBJ2-3, with 10 positions matching TRBD2. Sequences were obtained from PBMCs. CDR3 sequence: CASSTLAGEGPITDTQYF. The CDR3 DNA reads TGTGCCAGTAGTACCCTAGCGGGAGAGGGTCCTATCACAGATACGCAGTATTTT.